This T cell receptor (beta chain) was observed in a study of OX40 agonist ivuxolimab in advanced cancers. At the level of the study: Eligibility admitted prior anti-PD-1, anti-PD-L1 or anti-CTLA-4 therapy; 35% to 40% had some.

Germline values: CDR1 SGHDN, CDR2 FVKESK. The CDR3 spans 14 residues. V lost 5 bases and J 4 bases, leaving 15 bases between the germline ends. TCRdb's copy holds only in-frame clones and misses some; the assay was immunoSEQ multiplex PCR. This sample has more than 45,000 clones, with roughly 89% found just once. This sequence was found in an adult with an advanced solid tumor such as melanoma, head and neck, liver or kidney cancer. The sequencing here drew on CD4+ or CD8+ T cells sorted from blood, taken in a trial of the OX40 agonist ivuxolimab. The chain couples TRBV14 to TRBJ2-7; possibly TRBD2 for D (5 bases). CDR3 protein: CASSIGRGIYEQYF. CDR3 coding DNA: TGTGCCAGCAGCATCGGACGAGGGATATACGAGCAGTACTTC.